The source of this TCR beta chain is a study of CXCR3-negative and CXCR3-positive naive CD8 T cells. General study points: Cryopreserved cells partially lost CXCR3 expression, and fresh PBMCs were used in most assays. Similar TRBV-TRBJ usage was seen in naive cells (both CXCR3-negative and CXCR3-positive), but memory cells differed.

Remarks on this clonotype: Its matching antigen is unknown.

The CDR3 totals 14 residues. The germline V gene encodes CDR1 MNHEY and CDR2 SMNVEV (reference sequence). Carrying UMI labels, the TRB cDNA libraries were prepared through 5' RACE. TCRdb reworked the 5' RACE reads into one entry per CDR3 protein, no DNA. The sample table sets out over 100,000 distinct CDR3 sequences. The chain employs TRBV27 and TRBJ2-7; TCRdb picks TRBD2, but there is no DNA to check that call. The sequencing sample was made of naive CXCR3- CD8+ T cells from blood. Sample subset: CD45RO-CCR7+CD27+CD95- naive CD8+ T cells lacking CXCR3 (TNR3-). This TCR came from a human donor in good health. Some clones in this sample may be carry-over from other donors' samples. The CDR3 sequence is CSSSPLAGGLEQYF.